This entry features one T cell receptor (beta chain) sequence. This sample is drawn from a study of shared T cell receptors in the human thymus. Profiled with immunoSEQ multiplex PCR; TCRdb holds only in-frame clones, not every one. The sample lists 550,000 to 800,000 clones; 75% to 90% were seen once. These data are also associated with another study on human thymus T cells. This second report adds: Related work found strong thymic repertoire overlap between unrelated individuals.

The sample taken for sequencing was thymocytes. This receptor was identified in a girl under three years old with a congenital heart defect.

The CDR3, as DNA: TGTGCCAGCAGTGAATCGGTCATAAACTATGGCTACACCTTC. It encodes CASSESVINYGYTF. The chain joins TRBV25-1 to TRBJ1-2; D is undetermined. CDR1 MGHDK and CDR2 SYGVNS come from the germline V gene. The V end was cut by 1 base, the J end by 2 bases, with 8 bases between. CDR3 size: 14 residues.